This entry lists 16 T cell receptor beta chains sequenced from one sample in a study of T-cell memory formation after mild COVID-19. TCRdb redid the calling of the 5' RACE reads with MiXCR, one entry per CDR3 protein. Found here are under 35,000 distinct CDR3 sequences, about 16% of them singletons; the top ten hold 1.3% to 1.5%. Sequenced material: PBMCs or a T cell subset sorted from them (not recorded which). These receptors were collected from an adult who had mild COVID-19 (a few samples of this study predate the infection). Cell type and time point are not known.

The J gene is TRBJ2-5, the V gene TRBV12-3 or TRBV12-4, with D perhaps TRBD2 (6 bases). V lost 2 bases and J lost 4, with 23 bases in between. CDR3 length: 18 amino acids. The CDR3, as DNA: TGTGCCAGCAGTTTATCCATCGGGGGACTGGGGGTAGGAGAGACCCAGTACTTC. It is translated as CASSLSIGGLGVGETQYF.

This clonotype was counted many times. The V gene is TRBV12-3 or TRBV12-4, the J gene TRBJ1-5; D unresolved. The V end was cut by 6 bases, the J end by 2 bases, with 11 bases between. The length of the CDR3 is 14 residues. The CDR3 protein is CASSIDKGNQPQHF. In DNA form, the CDR3 reads TGTGCCAGCAGCATAGACAAAGGCAATCAGCCCCAGCATTTT.

This clonotype was detected ten times or more. The chain couples TRBV7-6 to TRBJ2-2, with D tentatively TRBD2 (5 bases). The CDR3 has 17 amino acids. Trimming took off 5 bases at V and 6 bases at J, with 22 bases between the two ends. Germline CDR1 and CDR2: SGHVS and FNYEAQ. This chain's CDR3 is CASSLLRRDSMAGELFF. CDR3 in DNA: TGTGCCAGCAGCCTCCTTCGACGGGATTCTATGGCCGGGGAGCTGTTTTTT.

In this sample, this clonotype turned up many times. The rearrangement links TRBV29-1 to TRBJ2-5; D may be TRBD1 (5 bases). V lost 0 bases and J lost 13, with 15 bases in between. Germline V gene lookup returns CDR1 SQVTM and CDR2 ANQGSEA. The CDR3 runs 12 residues. The chain's CDR3 is CSVEEGRRIRYF. The CDR3 DNA reads TGCAGCGTTGAAGAGGGGCGGCGCATCCGGTACTTC.

This clonotype was found many times. This chain links TRBV6-1 with TRBJ1-5; D remains ambiguous. Deletions cut 6 bases from V and 6 bases from J, with 21 bases between. Germline loops: CDR1 MNHNS, CDR2 SASEGT. This CDR3 is 16 amino acids long. Here the CDR3 reads CASRPLTVPRGQPQHF. CDR3 nucleotides: TGTGCCAGCAGGCCCCTGACTGTCCCACGGGGTCAGCCCCAGCATTTT.

This clonotype was detected ten times or more. The chain recombines TRBV13 with TRBJ1-2; TRBD1 might be the D (6 bases). Germline lookup yields CDR1 PRHDT and CDR2 FYEKMQ (reference sequence). V lost 4 bases and J lost 6, with 21 bases in between. The CDR3 has 16 amino acids. This chain's CDR3 is CASSSGGRVIVDGYTF. As DNA, the CDR3 is TGTGCCAGCAGCTCCGGGGGCAGGGTGATTGTTGATGGCTACACCTTC.

The chain recombines TRBV7-9 with TRBJ1-1; D not resolved. V was clipped by 1 base and J by 5 bases, with 8 bases between them. In germline, CDR1 is SEHNR, CDR2 FQNEAQ (reference sequence). The CDR3 totals 13 residues. The CDR3 DNA reads as TGTGCCAGCAGCTTAGAAGGGTGGACTGAAGCTTTCTTT. Amino acids: CASSLEGWTEAFF. Full variable domain (missing parts from reference TRBV7-9 and TRBJ1-1): DTGVSQNPRHKITKRGQNVTFRCDPISEHNRLYWYRQTLGQGPEFLTYFQNEAQLEKSRLLSDRFSAERPKGSFSTLEIQRTEQGDSAMYLCASSLEGWTEAFFGQGTRLTVV.

This clonotype ranks as medium-sized. CDR3 region: CASSPQGDIQYF. CDR3 nucleotides: TGTGCCAGCAGCCCCCAGGGAGACATTCAGTACTTC. The gene calls are TRBV9 and TRBJ2-4, with D perhaps being TRBD1 or TRBD2 (5 bases each). The V gene's germline CDR1 is SGDLS and CDR2 YYNGEE. The length of the CDR3 is 12 residues. V lost 4 bases and J 8 bases, leaving 10 bases between the germline ends.

There are many counts of this clonotype. The rearrangement uses TRBV5-4 and TRBJ2-7; 14 nucleotides line up with TRBD2. J was trimmed by 6 bases and V by 4 bases; bases with no gene match: 3. Per the germline V gene, CDR1 is SGHNT and CDR2 is YYREEE (reference sequence). The CDR3 is 14 residues long. This CDR3 is CASSPTSGRGEQYF. The CDR3 DNA sequence: TGTGCCAGCAGCCCGACTAGCGGGAGGGGCGAGCAGTACTTC.

This clonotype was detected many times. The chain has TRBV7-9 and TRBJ2-7; perhaps TRBD2 as D (5 bases). The ends were cut back, 0 bases at V and 0 bases at J, with 12 bases in the middle. The CDR3 covers 16 residues. From germline, CDR1 is SEHNR and CDR2 FQNEAQ (reference sequence). CDR3 in amino acids: CASSLAAGRSSYEQYF. CDR3 nucleotide sequence: TGTGCCAGCAGCTTAGCGGCGGGCAGGAGCTCCTACGAGCAGTACTTC.

This clonotype was seen repeatedly, ten times or more. CDR3 protein: CASSRFTGDINTEAFF. Written as DNA, the CDR3 is TGCGCCAGCAGCAGGTTCACGGGGGATATAAACACTGAAGCTTTCTTT. The chain joins TRBV5-1 to TRBJ1-1; possibly TRBD1 for D (5 bases). The CDR3 runs to 16 residues. V gave up 4 bases and J gave up 2 bases, with 18 bases separating them. The germline V gene has CDR1 SGHRS and CDR2 YFSETQ.

This clonotype was seen repeatedly, ten times or more. In DNA form, the CDR3 reads TGTGCCAGCAGCTTGGCGGGAGGCGACAATGAGCAGTTCTTC. Its translation: CASSLAGGDNEQFF. The chain is built from TRBV7-9 and TRBJ2-1, with 8 bases identical to TRBD2. Germline V lookup: CDR1 SEHNR, CDR2 FQNEAQ (reference sequence). V lost 3 bases, J lost 5 bases, and 3 bases stayed unmatched. CDR3 length: 14 amino acids.

The J gene is TRBJ1-2, the V gene TRBV4-3; 9 bases map to TRBD1. Germline trimming cut 0 bases from V and 4 bases from J; bases unmatched to any gene: 6. The germline CDR1 and CDR2 sequences are LGHNA and YSLEER. The CDR3 spans 16 residues. The chain's CDR3 is CASSQEETGGVYGYTF. The CDR3 DNA sequence: TGCGCCAGCAGCCAAGAGGAGACAGGGGGAGTCTATGGCTACACCTTC.

This clonotype counts as medium-sized. The rearrangement joins TRBV29-1 to TRBJ2-1; 8 bases fit TRBD2. The CDR3 covers 16 residues. V dropped 6 bases and J dropped 5; count of bases not matched to a gene: 15. Germline V gives CDR1 SQVTM, CDR2 ANQGSEA. This CDR3 is CSVGRLAIGGNNEQFF. The CDR3 DNA reads as TGCAGCGTCGGCAGACTAGCGATAGGCGGGAACAATGAGCAGTTCTTC.

V gene TRBV5-1 combines with J gene TRBJ1-1, with D perhaps matching TRBD1 (5 bases). The CDR3 contains 14 residues. Trimming took off 5 bases at V and 1 base at J, with 12 bases between the two ends. Germline lookup yields CDR1 SGHRS and CDR2 YFSETQ. The CDR3 protein is CASSKTERNTEAFF. The CDR3 nucleotides read TGCGCCAGCAGTAAGACAGAGCGGAACACTGAAGCTTTCTTT.

In this sample, this clonotype turned up many times. The chain employs TRBV6-5 and TRBJ1-2, with 7 bases matching TRBD1. The CDR3 has 14 amino acids. Germline V gene data show CDR1 as MNHEY and CDR2 as SVGAGI. The V gene end was trimmed by 6 bases and the J gene end by 8 bases; junction bases not matched to a gene: 12. The CDR3 protein is CASRDNRGSEGYTF. The CDR3 DNA follows: TGTGCCAGCAGGGACAACAGGGGTTCGGAAGGCTACACCTTC.